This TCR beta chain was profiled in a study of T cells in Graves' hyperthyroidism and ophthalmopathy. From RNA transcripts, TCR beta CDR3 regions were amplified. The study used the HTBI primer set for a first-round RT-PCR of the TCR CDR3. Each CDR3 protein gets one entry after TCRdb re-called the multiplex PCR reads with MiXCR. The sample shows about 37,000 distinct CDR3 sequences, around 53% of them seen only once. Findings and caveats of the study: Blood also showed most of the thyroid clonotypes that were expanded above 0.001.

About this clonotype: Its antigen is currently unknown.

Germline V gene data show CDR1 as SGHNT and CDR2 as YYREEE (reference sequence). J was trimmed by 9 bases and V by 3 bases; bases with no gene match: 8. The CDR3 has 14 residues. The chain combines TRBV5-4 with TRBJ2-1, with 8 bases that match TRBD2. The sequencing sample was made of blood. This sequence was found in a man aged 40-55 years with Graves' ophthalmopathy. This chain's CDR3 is CASSSQRGNSEQFF. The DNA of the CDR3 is TGTGCCAGCAGCTCCCAGCGGGGGAACAGTGAGCAGTTCTTC.